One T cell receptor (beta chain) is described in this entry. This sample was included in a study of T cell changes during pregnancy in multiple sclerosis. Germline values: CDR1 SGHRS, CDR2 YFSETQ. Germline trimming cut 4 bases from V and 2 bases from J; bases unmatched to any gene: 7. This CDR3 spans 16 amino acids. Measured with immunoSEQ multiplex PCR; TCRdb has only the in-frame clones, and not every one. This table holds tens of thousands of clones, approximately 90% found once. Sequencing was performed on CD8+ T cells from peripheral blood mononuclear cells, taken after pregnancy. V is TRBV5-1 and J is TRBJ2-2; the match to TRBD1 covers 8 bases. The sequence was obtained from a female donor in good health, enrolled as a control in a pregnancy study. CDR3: CASSLTGTGNTGELFF. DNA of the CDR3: TGCGCCAGCAGCCTCACCGGGACAGGAAACACCGGGGAGCTGTTTTTT.